Each of the 5 T cell receptor beta chains below was sequenced from the same sample in a study of T cells in Graves' hyperthyroidism and ophthalmopathy. From RNA transcripts, TCR beta CDR3 regions were amplified. The HTBI set primed first-round TCR CDR3 RT-PCR. Each CDR3 protein gets one entry after TCRdb re-called the multiplex PCR reads with MiXCR. The table has around 450,000 distinct CDR3 sequences, around a sixth seen once; the top ten hold 14%. The sequencing input was blood. These receptors were obtained from a woman between 18 and 30 years old with Graves' hyperthyroidism.

Ten or more counts support this clonotype. An end of the junction does not agree with germline; a read error may underlie this. This chain's CDR3 is CASSLAGWGDEQFF. CDR3 nucleotides: TGTGCTAGCAGCTTAGCGGGATGGGGGGATGAGCAGTTCTTC. The chain employs TRBV7-7 and TRBJ2-1; 8 nucleotides line up with TRBD2. The CDR3 spans 14 residues. In germline, CDR1 is SSHAT, CDR2 FNYEAQ (reference sequence).

There are a few counts of this clonotype. The V and J genes are TRBV2 and TRBJ2-7, with unresolved D. The CDR3 extends over 12 amino acids. V gave up 4 bases and J gave up 5 bases, with 9 bases separating them. CDR1 is SNHLY and CDR2 is FYNNEI in the germline V gene. This chain's CDR3 is CASSGGRNEQYF. As DNA, the CDR3 is TGTGCCAGCAGTGGAGGACGAAACGAGCAGTACTTC.

This clonotype appeared a few times. J is TRBJ1-3 and V is TRBV9; tentative D call: TRBD1 (5 bases). This CDR3 is built from 16 residues. Trimming removed 1 base from V and 6 bases from J, with 17 bases in between. Germline V gene data show CDR1 as SGDLS and CDR2 as YYNGEE. The DNA for the CDR3 is TGTGCCAGCAGCGTATCGACGGGGGGTCTGGAAAACACCATATATTTT. Protein sequence: CASSVSTGGLENTIYF.

As regards this clonotype: The junction and the germline gene differ at one end; a read error may be behind it. This sequence joins TRBV5-6 and TRBJ1-4; no definite D call. The CDR3 totals 15 residues. Looked up from germline, CDR1 is SGHDT and CDR2 is YYEEEE. CDR3 nucleotides: TGTGCCAGCGGCTTGTACGACACCTTGAATGAAAAACTGTTTTTT. This codes for CASGLYDTLNEKLFF.

Many counts were recorded for this clonotype. The J gene is TRBJ1-2, the V gene TRBV18; D not certain. CDR3 length equals 15 residues. V dropped 4 bases and J dropped 6 bases, with 18 bases sitting between them. In germline, CDR1 is KGHSH, CDR2 LQKENI. Here the CDR3 DNA reads TGTGCCAGCTCACGTCAGCTGGGCTGGCCGGATGGCTACACCTTC. Its protein product is CASSRQLGWPDGYTF. Filled out from reference TRBV18 and TRBJ1-2, the complete variable domain reads NAGVMQNPRHLVRRRGQEARLRCSPMKGHSHVYWYRQLPEEGLKFMVYLQKENIIDESGMPKERFSAEFPKEGPSILRIQQVVRGDSAAYFCASSRQLGWPDGYTFGSGTRLTVV.